One sample yielded the 20 T cell receptor beta chains listed below, sequenced in a study of blood T cell repertoires in COVID-19. Clones were sequenced by immunoSEQ multiplex PCR, and TCRdb holds only the in-frame ones, with some missing. The data show roughly 220,000 clones, 86% seen once. The source material was peripheral blood. These receptors all stem from a man under 40 who had recovered from COVID-19.

This rearrangement joins TRBV6-5 to TRBJ2-7, with D possibly TRBD1 on 6 matching bases. Deletions cut 2 bases from V and 6 bases from J, with 8 bases between. This CDR3 is 12 amino acids long. The germline V gene encodes CDR1 MNHEY and CDR2 SVGAGI. The CDR3, as DNA: TGTGCCAGCAGTTACGCAGGGGCCGAGCAGTACTTC. This sequence encodes CASSYAGAEQYF.

This chain links TRBV7-2 with TRBJ1-2; 7 bases match TRBD1. CDR3 size: 14 residues. V lost 0 bases and J lost 5; bases outside the gene matches: 3. Looked up from germline, CDR1 is SGHTA and CDR2 is FQGNSA. The CDR3 protein is CASSLAGTAYGYTF. The CDR3 region has the DNA TGTGCCAGCAGCTTAGCCGGGACAGCTTATGGCTACACCTTC.

This chain uses TRBV7-2 with TRBJ1-1; no clear D gene. This CDR3 spans 17 amino acids. V lost 1 base to trimming and J lost 0 bases, with 15 bases between them. Germline CDR1 reads SGHTA; CDR2 reads FQGNSA. The CDR3 spells CASSLGHARAMNTEAFF. The CDR3 nucleotides read TGTGCCAGCAGCTTAGGCCATGCCAGAGCGATGAACACTGAAGCTTTCTTT.

The chain uses TRBV29-1 and TRBJ2-7, with TRBD1 identical over 7 bases. The germline V gene has CDR1 SQVTM and CDR2 ANQGSEA. This CDR3 is built from 14 residues. The ends lost 0 bases at V and 6 bases at J; junction bases unmatched: 8. The DNA of the CDR3 is TGCAGCGTTGAAGACCTGGCAGGGGGTAGCGAGCAGTACTTC. This encodes CSVEDLAGGSEQYF.

Only one count was recorded for this clone. The sample carries other DNA sequences with the same CDR3. This chain uses TRBV12-3 or TRBV12-4 with TRBJ1-2, with D possibly matching TRBD1 (6 bases). The V gene lost 3 bases and the J gene lost 5 bases, with 7 bases spanning the gap. The CDR3 has 12 residues. CDR3 DNA sequence: TGTGCCAGCAGTTTTACAGGGTATGGCTACACCTTC. It encodes CASSFTGYGYTF.

This chain links TRBV5-1 with TRBJ1-6, with 7 bases matching TRBD1. Germline V gene sequence: CDR1 SGHRS, CDR2 YFSETQ. The V segment lost 0 bases and the J segment 8 bases; nucleotides outside the gene matches: 5. The CDR3 totals 15 residues. The CDR3 loop is CASSLVSGGHSPLHF. The CDR3 DNA sequence: TGCGCCAGCAGCTTGGTGTCAGGGGGTCATTCACCCCTCCACTTT.

This clone appeared once. The chain joins TRBV5-1 to TRBJ1-1; 12 nucleotides line up with TRBD1. The CDR3 length is 17 residues. Germline CDR1 is SGHRS and CDR2 is YFSETQ. V gave up 6 bases and J gave up 1 base; unmatched junction bases: 10. CDR3 sequence reads: CASTPPGQGAGNTEAFF. CDR3 sequence (DNA): TGCGCCAGCACCCCCCCGGGACAGGGGGCGGGGAACACTGAAGCTTTCTTT.

The J gene is TRBJ1-2, the V gene TRBV6-5; D ambiguous. The CDR3 extends over 12 amino acids. Trimming left V 4 bases short and J 8 bases short, with 11 bases between. CDR1 MNHEY and CDR2 SVGAGI come from the germline V gene. CDR3 region: CASSLGGTGYTF. The CDR3 DNA sequence: TGTGCCAGCAGTTTAGGAGGTACCGGCTACACCTTC.

The sample holds a few counts of this clone. CDR3: CASSLTRQRGREQYF. In DNA form, the CDR3 reads TGTGCCAGCAGCCTTACTAGGCAGCGGGGGCGGGAGCAGTACTTC. The rearrangement uses TRBV7-2 and TRBJ2-7; the match to TRBD2 covers 8 bases. V trimming: 5 bases; J trimming: 7 bases; junction bases outside the gene matches: 13. The CDR3 is made up of 15 amino acids. Germline CDR1 reads SGHTA; CDR2 reads FQGNSA.

This chain uses TRBV25-1 with TRBJ2-3; D not certain. The CDR3 loop spans 14 amino acids. Germline V gene lookup returns CDR1 MGHDK and CDR2 SYGVNS. V lost 1 base to trimming and J lost 0 bases, with 5 bases between them. The CDR3 loop is CASSEWSSTDTQYF. The CDR3 nucleotides read TGTGCCAGCAGTGAATGGAGCAGCACAGATACGCAGTATTTT.

The chain is built from TRBV27 and TRBJ2-2; TRBD1 matches 8 bases. V lost 8 bases and J lost 6; bases outside the gene matches: 8. Germline CDR1 MNHEY, CDR2 SMNVEV (reference sequence). This CDR3 has 14 amino acids. The CDR3 loop reads CASGQGINPGELFF. The CDR3 DNA reads TGTGCCAGCGGACAGGGAATAAACCCCGGGGAGCTGTTTTTT.

The gene calls are TRBV5-4 and TRBJ2-1, with 14 nucleotides matching TRBD2. The CDR3 sequence is 15 residues long. Looked up from germline, CDR1 is SGHNT and CDR2 is YYREEE (reference sequence). With V trimmed by 4 bases and J by 9 bases, 6 bases remained unmatched. The CDR3 here is CASSRLAGGPGEQFF. DNA for the CDR3: TGTGCCAGCAGCCGACTAGCGGGGGGGCCGGGTGAGCAGTTCTTC.

V is TRBV15 and J is TRBJ2-7, with 8 bases that match TRBD1. The V and J ends lost 3 bases and 3 bases, in that order; junction bases with no gene match: 10. The germline CDR1 and CDR2 sequences are LNHNV and YYDKDF (reference sequence). The CDR3 totals 16 residues. The CDR3 DNA reads as TGTGCCACCAGCAGCCCTGAACGGACAGGGATCTACGAGCAGTACTTC. This translates into CATSSPERTGIYEQYF.

The chain links TRBV10-3 to TRBJ2-2, with 8 bases fitting TRBD1. CDR1 ENHRY and CDR2 SYGVKD come from the germline V gene. The length of the CDR3 is 15 residues. The trim removed 10 bases at V and 3 bases at J, leaving 10 bases unmatched. The CDR3 protein is CASRTQQGDTGELFF. CDR3 DNA: TGTGCCAGCCGAACACAACAGGGGGACACCGGGGAGCTGTTTTTT.

The V and J genes are TRBV19 and TRBJ2-7; no definite D call. The germline V gene has CDR1 LNHDA and CDR2 SQIVND (reference sequence). The germline V and J ends were trimmed by 5 bases and 3 bases, with 14 bases remaining between them. This CDR3 is 14 amino acids long. The CDR3 DNA sequence: TGTGCCAGTAGTGTTCCGGGTCACTACTACGAGCAGTACTTC. Protein sequence: CASSVPGHYYEQYF.

This clone appeared a single time. V usage is TRBV5-6 and J usage is TRBJ2-3; TRBD2 matches 7 bases. Germline V lookup: CDR1 SGHDT, CDR2 YYEEEE. Losses at the gene ends were 4 bases for V and 1 base for J; bases not matched to a gene: 9. CDR3 size: 16 residues. CDR3 region: CASSPSVGRGTDTQYF. The CDR3 nucleotides are TGTGCCAGCAGCCCTTCGGTGGGGAGGGGCACAGATACGCAGTATTTT. The full variable domain, with the rest looked up from reference TRBV5-6 and TRBJ2-3, is DAGVTQSPTHLIKTRGQQVTLRCSPKSGHDTVSWYQQALGQGPQFIFQYYEEEERQRGNFPDRFSGHQFPNYSSELNVNALLLGDSALYLCASSPSVGRGTDTQYFGPGTRLTVL.

The genes are TRBV4-3 and TRBJ1-3; D gene ambiguous. Trimming shortened V by 0 bases and J by 5 bases, and 14 bases separated the two germline ends. There are 16 residues in the CDR3. In germline, CDR1 is LGHNA, CDR2 YSLEER. The CDR3 coding sequence is TGCGCCAGCAGCCAAGAAGGTGGAGGGAGTAGAAACACCATATATTTT. Protein: CASSQEGGGSRNTIYF.

J is TRBJ2-7 and V is TRBV3-1 (or the pseudogene TRBV3-2); 9 positions match TRBD2. Trimming took 4 bases from V and 3 from J; bases not matched to a gene: 10. CDR1 is LGHDT, CDR2 YNNKEL, per germline (reference sequence). The CDR3 has 16 residues. The CDR3 nucleotides are TGTGCCAGCAGCCCCAGTCGGAGCGGGGGGAACTACGAGCAGTACTTC. Amino acids: CASSPSRSGGNYEQYF.

The gene calls are TRBV11-3 and TRBJ2-2; 7 bases fit TRBD1. The junction had 0 bases not matched to a gene; V was cut back by 1 base and J by 1 base. The CDR3 length is 15 residues. CDR1 and CDR2 from the germline V gene are SGHNT and YENEEA. CDR3 protein: CASSLGQGNTGELFF. CDR3 DNA sequence: TGTGCCAGCAGCTTAGGACAGGGGAACACCGGGGAGCTGTTTTTT.

The genes are TRBV7-2 and TRBJ1-2; D is unresolved. This CDR3 has 13 amino acids. The germline V gene encodes CDR1 SGHTA and CDR2 FQGNSA. The germline V and J ends were trimmed by 2 bases and 1 base, with 5 bases remaining between them. CDR3 sequence: CASSLPVNYGYTF. In DNA form, the CDR3 reads TGTGCCAGCAGCTTACCGGTTAACTATGGCTACACCTTC.